One T cell receptor (beta chain) is described in this entry. The data originate from a study of blood T cell repertoires in COVID-19. Overall study context: COVID-19 samples from acute and convalescent phases originated in the United States, Italy and Spain. From T cells, B-cell-depleted T cells, or PBMCs came the material, which was cDNA or gDNA.

Generated by immunoSEQ multiplex PCR, the TCRdb table keeps only in-frame clones and is missing some. The sample has some 90,000 clones, 89% seen once. Sequencing used peripheral blood. This clonotype was sampled from a woman aged 80 or older with active COVID-19.

The CDR3 here is CASSSPQGYGYTF. CDR3 nucleotide sequence: TGTGCCAGCAGCTCCCCCCAGGGGTACGGCTACACCTTC. The rearrangement uses TRBV7-9 and TRBJ1-2; D possibly corresponds to TRBD1 (6 bases). Deletions cut 4 bases from V and 8 bases from J, with 14 bases between. The CDR3 extends over 13 amino acids. Germline lookup yields CDR1 SEHNR and CDR2 FQNEAQ (reference sequence). The variable domain in full, with the rest retrieved from reference TRBV7-9 and TRBJ1-2, is DTGVSQNPRHKITKRGQNVTFRCDPISEHNRLYWYRQTLGQGPEFLTYFQNEAQLEKSRLLSDRFSAERPKGSFSTLEIQRTEQGDSAMYLCASSSPQGYGYTFGSGTRLTVV.